This T cell receptor beta chain was captured in a study of blood T cell repertoires in COVID-19. Turning to the study itself: Some COVID-19 samples were acute and others convalescent; all came from the United States, Italy and Spain. Sources were T cells, B-cell-depleted T cells, or PBMCs; the material itself was cDNA or gDNA.

The table came from immunoSEQ multiplex PCR; TCRdb's copy has only in-frame clones and leaves some out. Here the sample spans 250,000 to 300,000 clones, over 70% being singletons. Trimming stripped 5 bases from V and 12 bases from J, with 16 bases between. The CDR3 extends over 13 amino acids. Germline V gene lookup returns CDR1 KGHDR and CDR2 SFDVKD. Enrolment of Seattle patients took place during active infection, and they were followed longitudinally. Sample: peripheral blood. The receptor was isolated from a woman between 70 and 85 years old with COVID-19, enrolled during active disease. The rearrangement uses TRBV24-1 and TRBJ2-1; TRBD2 might be the D (6 bases). CDR3 nucleotides: TGTGCCACCAGTGCGGGAGTAGGGGAAGGGCAGTTCTTC. Protein product: CATSAGVGEGQFF.